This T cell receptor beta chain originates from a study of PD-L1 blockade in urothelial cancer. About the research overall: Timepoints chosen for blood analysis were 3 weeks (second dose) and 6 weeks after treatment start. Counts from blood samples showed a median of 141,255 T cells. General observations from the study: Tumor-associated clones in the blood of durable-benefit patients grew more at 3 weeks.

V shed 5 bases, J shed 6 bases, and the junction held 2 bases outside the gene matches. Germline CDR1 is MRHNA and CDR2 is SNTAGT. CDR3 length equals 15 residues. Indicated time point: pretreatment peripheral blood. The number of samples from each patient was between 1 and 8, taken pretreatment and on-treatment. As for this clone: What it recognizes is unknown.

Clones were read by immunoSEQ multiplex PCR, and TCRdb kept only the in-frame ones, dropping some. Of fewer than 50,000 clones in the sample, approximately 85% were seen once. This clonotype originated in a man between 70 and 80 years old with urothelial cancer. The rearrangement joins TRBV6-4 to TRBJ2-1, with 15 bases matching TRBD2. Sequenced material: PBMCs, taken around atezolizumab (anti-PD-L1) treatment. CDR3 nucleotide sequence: TGTGCCAGCAGTTCGGGACTAGCGGGAGGCAATGAGCAGTTCTTC. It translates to CASSSGLAGGNEQFF.